Detailed here is one TCR beta chain. This receptor's antigen is unknown. No base quality values were provided; no much bigger clone lies one nucleotide off. This entry is derived from a study of memory CD4+ T cells and cytomegalovirus serostatus (dated by TCRdb to between 2019 and 2020). Background on the whole study: The approximately 35 healthy Belgian adults in the cohort included 9 who were CMV seropositive and roughly 24 who were CMV seronegative. To replicate a published TCR-based CMV serostatus classifier, the study sequenced CD4+ memory TCRbeta repertoires from a Belgian cohort whose cytomegalovirus serostatus was known. The investigation overall reported the following: For CMV serostatus prediction, a median bootstrapped AUC of about 0.94 was reached with the original framework, and a median bootstrapped AUC of about 0.91 was reached with a US-trained random forest. Among the 160 or so previously reported CMV-associated TCRbeta sequences, some 70 showed up in the CD4+ memory repertoires, with each one found in between one and five individuals. The results were interpreted as suggesting that the CMV-associated TCR signature is mostly present in the CD4+ memory repertoire. Only CD4+CD45RO+ memory cells were sequenced, unlike the original study, which covered naive and memory CD4+ and CD8+ populations. The original-framework classifier achieved a median bootstrapped AUC of about 0.95 with a 95% CI of 0.76-1.00 on the Belgian cohort.

A FACSAria II was used to sort memory CD4+ T cells, defined as single viable CD3+CD4+CD8-CD45RO+ cells. CMV serostatus was determined with a Roche Elecsys assay detecting serum IgG against CMV pp150, pp28, p38 and p52. Following thawing, total CD4+ T cells were enriched through positive selection using CD4 magnetic microbeads. The samples came from a different study that was designed specifically to examine the CD4+ T cell memory repertoire. Peripheral blood mononuclear cells were isolated and cryopreserved according to standard operating procedures, and serum was stored at -80 degrees C. Staining used CD3-PerCP (BW264/56), CD4-APC (RPA-T4), CD45RO-PE (UCHT1) and CD8-Pacific Orange (3B5) antibodies, with Sytox blue excluding non-viable cells. The germline V gene gives CDR1 as SGHTA and CDR2 as FQGNSA. The trim is 2 bases for V and 0 bases for J, with a gap of 19 bases between the germline ends. The CDR3, cysteine through phenylalanine, is 18 amino acids long. Left in the record is the CDR3 DNA by itself, 54 bases read in frame from the first base.

The Quick-DNA Microprep Kit was used to extract genomic DNA from the sorted cells. Amplification of TCRbeta DNA was done with the immunoSEQ hsTCRbeta kit, following the protocol from the manufacturer. An Illumina MiSeq instrument was used to sequence the TCRbeta libraries. The paper's processing steps were these. Once out-of-frame sequences had been removed, approximately 2,000,000 distinct TCRbeta sequences were left, which works out to an average of roughly 72,000 per individual. Each individual was scored by the count of 150 to 200 previously reported CMV-associated TCRbeta sequences and the total productive distinct TCRbeta count. A beta-binomial model was reimplemented in Python, and scikit-learn random forests with default parameters were trained on US cohort data. On the Belgian cohort, classifier performance was reported as the median AUC, along with percentile confidence intervals, across 10,000 bootstrap iterations. Drawn from immuneACCESS, this table holds only the in-frame rearrangements with V and J called that TCRdb kept. Clones are partly lost; checked studies trace under half to an unresolved V gene and leave the rest unexplained. The V and J calls and clone size were taken over from that table, and D and trimming were inferred from the DNA. Recorded for this sample are tens of thousands of clones; more than 75% of them occurred a single time. Of the sample, nearly 0.9% falls within the top ten clones.

Sequencing was performed on memory CD4+ T cells from blood. The rearrangement joined TRBV7-2 to TRBJ2-5; the D gene identity is not certain. The sequence was obtained from an adult in good health and CMV-seronegative. The DNA sequence is given as TGTGCCAGCAGCTTAATGAGTCCGGGTGGAATTGACCAAGAGACCCAGTACTTC. It specifies CASSLMSPGGIDQETQYF.